Described below is a single TCR beta chain sequence and its context. TCRdb's copy holds only in-frame clones and misses some; the assay was immunoSEQ multiplex PCR. The sample lists 85,000 to 130,000 clones, about 89% occurring once. The CDR3 runs 13 residues. Germline V gives CDR1 MNHEY, CDR2 SVGAGI. V was trimmed by 0 bases and J by 8 bases, leaving 10 bases between them. The data are from a study of T cell changes during pregnancy in multiple sclerosis. Material: peripheral blood, obtained before pregnancy. This rearrangement joins TRBV6-5 to TRBJ1-2; D gene uncertain. The sequence was collected from a female donor with multiple sclerosis, enrolled in a pregnancy study. The CDR3 reads CASSYSSWQGYTF. The CDR3 coding sequence is TGTGCCAGCAGTTACTCGTCTTGGCAAGGCTACACCTTC.